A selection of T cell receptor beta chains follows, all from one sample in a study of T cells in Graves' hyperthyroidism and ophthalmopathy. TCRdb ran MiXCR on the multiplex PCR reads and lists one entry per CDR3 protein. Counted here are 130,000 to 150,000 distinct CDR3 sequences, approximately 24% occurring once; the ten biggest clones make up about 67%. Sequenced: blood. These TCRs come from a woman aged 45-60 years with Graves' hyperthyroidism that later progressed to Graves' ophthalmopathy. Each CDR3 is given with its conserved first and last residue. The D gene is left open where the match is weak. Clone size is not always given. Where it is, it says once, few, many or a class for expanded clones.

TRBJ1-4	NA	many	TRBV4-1	CASSQSPATNEKLFF	TGCGCCAGCAGCCAATCTCCTGCAACTAATGAAAAACTGTTTTTT
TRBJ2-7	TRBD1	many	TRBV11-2	CASSFQPGDRRSYEQYF	TGTGCCAGCAGCTTTCAACCCGGGGACAGGCGCTCCTACGAGCAGTACTTC
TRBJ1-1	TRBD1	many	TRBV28	CASSPGRGHTEAFF	TGTGCCAGCAGCCCAGGCAGGGGGCACACTGAAGCTTTCTTT
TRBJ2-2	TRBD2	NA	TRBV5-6	CASSFGLAGRASGELFF	TGTGCCAGCAGCTTTGGGCTAGCGGGACGAGCTTCCGGGGAGCTGTTTTTT
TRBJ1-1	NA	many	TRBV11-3	CASSLDSGARAFF	TGTGCCAGCAGCTTAGATTCGGGGGCCAGAGCTTTCTTT
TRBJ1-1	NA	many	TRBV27	CVSSGDTEAFF	TGTGTTAGTTCAGGGGACACTGAAGCTTTCTTT
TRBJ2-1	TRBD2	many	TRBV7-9	CASSLAGGSNEQFF	TGTGCCAGCAGCTTGGCCGGGGGGTCAAATGAGCAGTTCTTC
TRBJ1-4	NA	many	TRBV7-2	CASSLDRSLGKLFF	TGTGCCAGCAGCTTAGACCGGTCCCTGGGGAAACTGTTTTTT
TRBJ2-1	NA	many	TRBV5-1	CASSLVGGAIYNEQFF	TGCGCCAGCAGCTTGGTGGGGGGCGCGATCTACAATGAGCAGTTCTTC
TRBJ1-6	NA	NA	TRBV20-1	CSASRSNNSPLHF	TGCAGTGCTAGCCGAAGTAATAATTCACCCCTCCACTTT
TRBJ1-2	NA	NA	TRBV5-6	CASSLGGSYGYTF	TGTGCCAGCAGCTTGGGTGGAAGCTATGGCTACACCTTC
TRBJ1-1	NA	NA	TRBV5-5	CASSRARGGANTEAFF	TGTGCCAGCAGCCGTGCCCGAGGGGGGGCTAACACTGAAGCTTTCTTT
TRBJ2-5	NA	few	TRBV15	CATSRDQATQYF	TGTGCCACCAGCAGAGATCAGGCGACCCAGTACTTC
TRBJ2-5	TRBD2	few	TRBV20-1	CSAREGSAGVRKTQYF	TGCAGTGCTAGAGAGGGGTCAGCGGGAGTAAGGAAGACCCAGTACTTC
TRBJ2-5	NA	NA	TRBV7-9	CASGMGGGQGVGETQYF	TGTGCCAGCGGGATGGGGGGTGGGCAGGGAGTTGGAGAGACCCAGTACTTC
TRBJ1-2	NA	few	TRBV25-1	CASSDPRVGYGYTF	TGTGCCAGCAGTGATCCCCGTGTTGGGTATGGCTACACCTTC
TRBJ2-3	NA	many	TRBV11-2	CASSSFTNSTDTQYF	TGTGCCAGCAGCTCCTTTACAAACAGCACAGATACGCAGTATTTT
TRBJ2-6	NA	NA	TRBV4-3	CASILTGVYNSGANVLTF	TGCGCCAGCATCTTAACCGGGGTCTATAACTCTGGGGCCAACGTCCTGACTTTC
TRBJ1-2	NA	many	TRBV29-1	CSVEVPSLGWVGYTF	TGCAGCGTTGAAGTACCCTCCTTAGGGTGGGTTGGCTACACCTTC
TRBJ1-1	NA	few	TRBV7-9	CASSPQTGLNTEAFF	TGTGCCAGCAGCCCGCAAACAGGATTGAACACTGAAGCTTTCTTT
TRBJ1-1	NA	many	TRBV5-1	CASSLEALGTEAFF	TGCGCCAGCAGCTTGGAAGCGCTGGGCACTGAAGCTTTCTTT
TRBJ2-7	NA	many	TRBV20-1	CSARPIVAPSYEQYF	TGCAGTGCCAGGCCAATAGTAGCGCCGTCCTACGAGCAGTACTTC
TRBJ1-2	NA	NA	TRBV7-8	CASSPRQADGYTF	TGTGCCAGCAGCCCTAGACAGGCAGATGGCTACACCTTC
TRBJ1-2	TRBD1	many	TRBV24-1	CATSGGRGENGYTF	TGTGCCACCAGTGGAGGCAGGGGGGAGAATGGCTACACCTTC
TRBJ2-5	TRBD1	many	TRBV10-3	CAISQGQGQETQYF	TGTGCCATCAGCCAAGGACAGGGGCAAGAGACCCAGTACTTC
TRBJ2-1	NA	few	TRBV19	CASSMDRKNEQFF	TGTGCCAGTAGTATGGACCGGAAAAATGAGCAGTTCTTC
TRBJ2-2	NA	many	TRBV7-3	CASSRGYSGELFF	TGTGCCAGCAGCAGAGGCTATTCCGGGGAGCTGTTTTTT
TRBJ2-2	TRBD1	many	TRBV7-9	CASRPGTANTGELFF	TGTGCCAGCAGGCCCGGGACAGCGAACACCGGGGAGCTGTTTTTT
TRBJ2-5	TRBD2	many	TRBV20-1	CSARALAGETQYF	TGCAGTGCTAGGGCACTAGCGGGAGAGACCCAGTACTTC
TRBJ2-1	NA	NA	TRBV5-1	CASSAMWQSSYNEQFF	TGCGCCAGCAGCGCTATGTGGCAGAGCTCCTACAATGAGCAGTTCTTC
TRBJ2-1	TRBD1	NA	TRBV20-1	CSARLDRGYYEQFF	TGCAGTGCTAGACTGGACAGGGGGTACTATGAGCAGTTCTTC
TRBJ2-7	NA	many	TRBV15	CATSMDGLSYEQYF	TGTGCCACCAGCATGGACGGATTGTCCTACGAGCAGTACTTC
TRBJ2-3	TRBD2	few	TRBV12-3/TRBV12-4	CASSLSGTSTDTQYF	TGTGCCAGCAGTTTGAGCGGGACTAGCACAGATACGCAGTATTTT
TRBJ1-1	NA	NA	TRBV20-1	CSASTVMNTEAFF	TGCAGTGCCTCGACTGTAATGAACACTGAAGCTTTCTTT
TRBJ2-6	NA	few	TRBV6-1	CASSEASSGANVLTF	TGTGCCAGCAGTGAAGCTAGCTCTGGGGCCAACGTCCTGACTTTC
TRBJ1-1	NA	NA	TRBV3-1	CASSQQGHGTEAFF	TGTGCCAGCAGCCAACAGGGTCATGGCACTGAAGCTTTCTTT
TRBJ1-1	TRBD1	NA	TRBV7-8	CASSFPDRVSNMNTEAFF	TGTGCCAGCAGCTTCCCTGACAGGGTCTCAAACATGAACACTGAAGCTTTCTTT